The rows below give T cell receptor beta chains drawn from one sample of a study of cytomegalovirus exposure and HLA in healthy donors. The data were produced by immunoSEQ multiplex PCR, yet TCRdb's version contains in-frame clones alone and is incomplete. The sample yields 150,000 to 250,000 clones, around 86% seen once. The sequenced sample was PBMCs. These TCRs come from a woman in her 50s in good health and CMV-seropositive. Each CDR3 is given with its conserved first and last residue. Each record gives: D gene, clone size, V gene, J gene, CDR3 DNA, CDR3 protein. A D gene is named only where the DNA matches it firmly. The size field is filled for only some rows; it gives once, few, many or a size class.

d_call: TRBD1
clone_size: .
v_call: TRBV5-1
j_call: TRBJ2-7
cdr3_nt: TGCGCCAGCAGCTCGGGACAGGTCCCCTACGAGCAGTACTTC
cdr3_aa: CASSSGQVPYEQYF

d_call: TRBD1
clone_size: .
v_call: TRBV28
j_call: TRBJ1-2
cdr3_nt: TGTGCCAGCCATCTGGGACAGGGAATTAACTATGGCTACACCTTC
cdr3_aa: CASHLGQGINYGYTF

d_call: TRBD1
clone_size: .
v_call: TRBV27
j_call: TRBJ2-1
cdr3_nt: TGTGCCAGCAGTTCCCGGGACAGATCCTACAATGAGCAGTTCTTC
cdr3_aa: CASSSRDRSYNEQFF

d_call: .
clone_size: few
v_call: TRBV5-4
j_call: TRBJ1-2
cdr3_nt: TGTGCCAGCAGCTTCACAAACTATGGCTACACCTTC
cdr3_aa: CASSFTNYGYTF

d_call: TRBD2
clone_size: .
v_call: TRBV7-8
j_call: TRBJ2-7
cdr3_nt: TGTGCCAGCAGCACAGCGGGGGGGTATCGCGAGCAGTACTTC
cdr3_aa: CASSTAGGYREQYF

d_call: TRBD1
clone_size: .
v_call: TRBV2
j_call: TRBJ1-5
cdr3_nt: TGTGCCAGCAGTGATCCCCGGACAGGGGGCCAGCCCCAGCATTTT
cdr3_aa: CASSDPRTGGQPQHF

d_call: .
clone_size: .
v_call: TRBV28
j_call: TRBJ1-2
cdr3_nt: TGTGCCAGCAGCGACAGCCGCGGCTACACCTTC
cdr3_aa: CASSDSRGYTF

d_call: TRBD1
clone_size: .
v_call: TRBV9
j_call: TRBJ1-2
cdr3_nt: TGTGCCAGCAGCGTCGGGACAGGGTATGGCTACACCTTC
cdr3_aa: CASSVGTGYGYTF

d_call: .
clone_size: .
v_call: TRBV10-3
j_call: TRBJ2-1
cdr3_nt: TGTGCCATCAGTGAGAGTGGGGGAGGTGGGAATGAGCAGTTCTTC
cdr3_aa: CAISESGGGGNEQFF

d_call: TRBD2
clone_size: .
v_call: TRBV29-1
j_call: TRBJ2-2
cdr3_nt: TGCAGCGTAAGGACTAGCGGGGGCCCTACGATCACCGGGGAGCTGTTTTTT
cdr3_aa: CSVRTSGGPTITGELFF

d_call: .
clone_size: .
v_call: TRBV2
j_call: TRBJ1-3
cdr3_nt: TGTGCCAGCAGGCGGACGGAGGGCTCTGGAAACACCATATATTTT
cdr3_aa: CASRRTEGSGNTIYF

d_call: .
clone_size: .
v_call: TRBV7-6
j_call: TRBJ2-2
cdr3_nt: TGTGCCAGCAGCGTTGACGGGGTCTACACCGGGGAGCTGTTTTTT
cdr3_aa: CASSVDGVYTGELFF

d_call: TRBD1
clone_size: .
v_call: TRBV6-5
j_call: TRBJ2-7
cdr3_nt: TGTGCCAGCAGTTACGGGGCTACAGGGGGCTACGTGCAGTACTTC
cdr3_aa: CASSYGATGGYVQYF

d_call: TRBD2
clone_size: .
v_call: TRBV5-1
j_call: TRBJ2-3
cdr3_nt: TGCGCCAGCAGCTTTGGACTAGGAAGCACAGATACGCAGTATTTT
cdr3_aa: CASSFGLGSTDTQYF

d_call: TRBD1
clone_size: .
v_call: TRBV2
j_call: TRBJ2-7
cdr3_nt: TGTGCCAGCAGTGGACAGGGGTACGAGCAGTACTTC
cdr3_aa: CASSGQGYEQYF

d_call: .
clone_size: .
v_call: TRBV11-3
j_call: TRBJ2-7
cdr3_nt: TGTGCCAGCAGCTCCACCGTAGACTACGAGCAGTACTTC
cdr3_aa: CASSSTVDYEQYF

d_call: .
clone_size: .
v_call: TRBV5-1
j_call: TRBJ2-6
cdr3_nt: TGCGCCAGCAGCTTGGCCGGGCAGGGGCCCTCTGGGGCCAACGTCCTGACTTTC
cdr3_aa: CASSLAGQGPSGANVLTF

d_call: TRBD2
clone_size: .
v_call: TRBV19
j_call: TRBJ2-7
cdr3_nt: TGTGCCAGTAGCCGTAGCGGGAAGTCGGGATACGAGCAGTACTTC
cdr3_aa: CASSRSGKSGYEQYF

d_call: TRBD2
clone_size: once
v_call: TRBV28
j_call: TRBJ2-1
cdr3_nt: TGTGCCAGCAGTTTCGGGTATTGGCGGGAGTCTGCGCGGGACAATGAGCAGTTCTTC
cdr3_aa: CASSFGYWRESARDNEQFF

d_call: TRBD1
clone_size: .
v_call: TRBV5-6
j_call: TRBJ2-7
cdr3_nt: TGTGCCAGCAGCTTGGACCAAGGACAGGGGGCCAACGAGCAGTACTTC
cdr3_aa: CASSLDQGQGANEQYF

d_call: TRBD1
clone_size: once
v_call: TRBV5-5
j_call: TRBJ1-2
cdr3_nt: TGTGCCAGCAGCTCGTCTCAGGGGGCGCGGGGCTATGGCTACACCTTC
cdr3_aa: CASSSSQGARGYGYTF

d_call: .
clone_size: .
v_call: TRBV2
j_call: TRBJ2-7
cdr3_nt: TGTGCCAGCAGTGGGCAGCGGTACTACGAGCAGTACTTC
cdr3_aa: CASSGQRYYEQYF

d_call: TRBD1
clone_size: few
v_call: TRBV29-1
j_call: TRBJ1-1
cdr3_nt: TGCAGCGCACTACAGGGGGCGGTCGACACTGAAGCTTTCTTT
cdr3_aa: CSALQGAVDTEAFF

d_call: TRBD1
clone_size: .
v_call: TRBV5-6
j_call: TRBJ1-4
cdr3_nt: TGTGCCAGCAGCTCCGGGACAGGCGGCGAAAAACTGTTTTTT
cdr3_aa: CASSSGTGGEKLFF

d_call: TRBD2
clone_size: .
v_call: TRBV28
j_call: TRBJ2-3
cdr3_nt: TGTGCCAGCTCGCTAGCGGTCACAGATACGCAGTATTTT
cdr3_aa: CASSLAVTDTQYF

d_call: TRBD1
clone_size: .
v_call: TRBV19
j_call: TRBJ2-5
cdr3_nt: TGTGCCACCGTCGGACAGGGCCAAGAGACCCAGTACTTC
cdr3_aa: CATVGQGQETQYF

d_call: TRBD1
clone_size: .
v_call: TRBV11-2
j_call: TRBJ2-7
cdr3_nt: TGTGCCAGCAGCCGAAAGCCGGGACAGGGGTACTCCTACGAGCAGTACTTC
cdr3_aa: CASSRKPGQGYSYEQYF